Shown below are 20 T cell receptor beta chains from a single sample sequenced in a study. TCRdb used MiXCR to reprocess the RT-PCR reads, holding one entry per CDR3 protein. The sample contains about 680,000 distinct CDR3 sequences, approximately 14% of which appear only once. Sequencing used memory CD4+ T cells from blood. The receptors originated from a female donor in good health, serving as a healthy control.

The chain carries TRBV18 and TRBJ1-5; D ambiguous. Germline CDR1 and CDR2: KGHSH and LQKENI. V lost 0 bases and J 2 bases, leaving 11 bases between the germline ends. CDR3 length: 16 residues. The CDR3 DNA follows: TGTGCCAGCTCACCACCAACGTGGGAAGGCAATCAGCCCCAGCATTTT. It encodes CASSPPTWEGNQPQHF.

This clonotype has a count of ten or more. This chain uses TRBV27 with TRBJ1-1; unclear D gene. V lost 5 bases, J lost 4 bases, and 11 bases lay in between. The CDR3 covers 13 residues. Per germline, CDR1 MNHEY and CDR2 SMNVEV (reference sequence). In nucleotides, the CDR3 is TGTGCCAGCAGTCTCGGGGTCAGCACTGAAGCTTTCTTT. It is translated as CASSLGVSTEAFF.

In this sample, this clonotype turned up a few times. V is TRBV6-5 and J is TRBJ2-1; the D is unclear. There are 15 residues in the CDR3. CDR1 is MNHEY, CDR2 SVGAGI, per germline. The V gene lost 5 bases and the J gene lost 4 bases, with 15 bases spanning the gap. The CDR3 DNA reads TGTGCCAGCAGTACAAAAGGACCACATTACAATGAGCAGTTCTTC. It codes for CASSTKGPHYNEQFF.

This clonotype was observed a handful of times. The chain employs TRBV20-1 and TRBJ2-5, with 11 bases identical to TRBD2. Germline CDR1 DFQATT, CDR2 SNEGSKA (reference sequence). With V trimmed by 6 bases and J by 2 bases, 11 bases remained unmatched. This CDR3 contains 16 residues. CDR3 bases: TGCAGTGCCTACCGCCCGACTAGCGGGGCTCAAGAGACCCAGTACTTC. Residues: CSAYRPTSGAQETQYF.

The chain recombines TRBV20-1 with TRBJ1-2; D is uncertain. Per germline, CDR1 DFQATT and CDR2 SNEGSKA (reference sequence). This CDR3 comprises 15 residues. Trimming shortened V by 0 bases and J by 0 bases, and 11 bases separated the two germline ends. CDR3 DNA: TGCAGTGCTAGAGATACGCACGCAACTAACTATGGCTACACCTTC. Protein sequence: CSARDTHATNYGYTF.

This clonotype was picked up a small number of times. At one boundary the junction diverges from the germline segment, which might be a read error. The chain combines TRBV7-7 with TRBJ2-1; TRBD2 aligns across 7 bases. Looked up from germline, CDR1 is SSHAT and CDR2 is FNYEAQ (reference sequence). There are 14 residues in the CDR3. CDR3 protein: CASSSSPGGNEQFF. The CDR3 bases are TGTGCTAGCAGCTCCAGCCCGGGGGGCAATGAGCAGTTCTTC.

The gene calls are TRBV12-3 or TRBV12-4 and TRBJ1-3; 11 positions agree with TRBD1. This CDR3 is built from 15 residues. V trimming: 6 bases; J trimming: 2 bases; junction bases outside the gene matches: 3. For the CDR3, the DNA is TGTGCCAGCAGGAAGGGACAGGGGGCTGGAAACACCATATATTTT. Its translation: CASRKGQGAGNTIYF.

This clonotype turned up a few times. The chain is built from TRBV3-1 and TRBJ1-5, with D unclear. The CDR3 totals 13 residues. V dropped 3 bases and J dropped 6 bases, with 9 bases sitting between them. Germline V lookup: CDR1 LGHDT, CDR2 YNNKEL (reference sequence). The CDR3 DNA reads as TGTGCCAGCAGCCATTTGGGAATTCAGCCCCAGCATTTT. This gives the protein CASSHLGIQPQHF.

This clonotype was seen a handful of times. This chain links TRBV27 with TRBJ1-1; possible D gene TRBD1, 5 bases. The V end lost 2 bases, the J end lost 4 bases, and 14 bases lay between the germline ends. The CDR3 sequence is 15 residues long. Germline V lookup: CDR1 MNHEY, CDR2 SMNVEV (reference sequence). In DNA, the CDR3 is TGTGCCAGCAGTTTACGTAGACAGTTGAGCACTGAAGCTTTCTTT. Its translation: CASSLRRQLSTEAFF.

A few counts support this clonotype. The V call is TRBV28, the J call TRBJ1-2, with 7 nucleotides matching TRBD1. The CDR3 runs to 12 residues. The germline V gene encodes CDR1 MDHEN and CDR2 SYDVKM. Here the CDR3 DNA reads TGTGCAGGGGGACAGAAATACTATGGCTACACCTTC. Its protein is CAGGQKYYGYTF.

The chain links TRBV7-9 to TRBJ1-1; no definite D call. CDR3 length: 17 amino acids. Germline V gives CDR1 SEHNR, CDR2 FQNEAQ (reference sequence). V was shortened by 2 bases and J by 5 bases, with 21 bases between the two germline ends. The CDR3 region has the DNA TGTGCCAGCAGCTTAAACGTAGGTGGTCGGGGTGCTACTGAAGCTTTCTTT. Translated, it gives CASSLNVGGRGATEAFF.

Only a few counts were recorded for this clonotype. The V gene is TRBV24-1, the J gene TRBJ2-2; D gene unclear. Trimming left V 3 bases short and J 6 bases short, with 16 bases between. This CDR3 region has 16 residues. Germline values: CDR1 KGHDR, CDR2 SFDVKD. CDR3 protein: CATSDPQTYLAGELFF. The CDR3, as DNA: TGTGCCACCAGTGATCCCCAGACCTATCTGGCCGGGGAGCTGTTTTTT.

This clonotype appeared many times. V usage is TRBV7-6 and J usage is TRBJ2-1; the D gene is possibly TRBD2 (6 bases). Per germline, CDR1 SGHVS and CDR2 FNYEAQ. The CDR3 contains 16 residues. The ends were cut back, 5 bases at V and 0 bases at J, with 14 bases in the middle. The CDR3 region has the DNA TGTGCCAGCAGCCCCGGGACTCCTAGCTCCTACAATGAGCAGTTCTTC. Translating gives CASSPGTPSSYNEQFF.

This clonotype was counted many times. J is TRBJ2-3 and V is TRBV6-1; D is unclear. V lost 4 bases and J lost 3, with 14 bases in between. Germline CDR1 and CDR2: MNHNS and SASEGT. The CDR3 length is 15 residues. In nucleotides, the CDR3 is TGTGCCAGCAGTGCGCCTTCAAGCACGACAGATACGCAGTATTTT. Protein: CASSAPSSTTDTQYF.

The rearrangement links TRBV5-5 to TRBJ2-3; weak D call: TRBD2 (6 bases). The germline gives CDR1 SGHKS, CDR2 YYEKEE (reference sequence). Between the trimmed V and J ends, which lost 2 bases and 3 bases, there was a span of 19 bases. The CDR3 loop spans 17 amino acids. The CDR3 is CASSFRYGGGTTDTQYF. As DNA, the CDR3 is TGTGCCAGCAGCTTCCGGTATGGGGGAGGTACAACAGATACGCAGTATTTT.

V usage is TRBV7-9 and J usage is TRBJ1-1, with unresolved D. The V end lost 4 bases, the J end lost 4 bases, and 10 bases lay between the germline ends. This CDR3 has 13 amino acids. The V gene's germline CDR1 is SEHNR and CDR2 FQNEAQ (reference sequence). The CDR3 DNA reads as TGTGCCAGCAGCTCCCAGTGGCCCACTGAAGCTTTCTTT. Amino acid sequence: CASSSQWPTEAFF.

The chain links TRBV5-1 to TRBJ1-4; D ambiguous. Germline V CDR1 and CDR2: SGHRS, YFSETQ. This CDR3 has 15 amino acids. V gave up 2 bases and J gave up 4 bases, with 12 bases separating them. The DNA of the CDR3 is TGCGCCAGCAGCTTCGGACGAGCTAATAATGAAAAACTGTTTTTT. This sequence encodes CASSFGRANNEKLFF.

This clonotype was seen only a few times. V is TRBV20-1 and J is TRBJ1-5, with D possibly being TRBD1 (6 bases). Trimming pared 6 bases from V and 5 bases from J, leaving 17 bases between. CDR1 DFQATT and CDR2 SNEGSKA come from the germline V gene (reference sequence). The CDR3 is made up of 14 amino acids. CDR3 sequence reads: CSAEEQGFYQPQHF. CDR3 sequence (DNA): TGCAGTGCGGAAGAACAGGGTTTTTATCAGCCCCAGCATTTT.

The DNA of the CDR3 is TGTGCCAGCAGTTACCCGGCCAGAGAAGAGACCCAGTACTTC. Amino acids: CASSYPAREETQYF. The chain links TRBV6-2 or TRBV6-3 to TRBJ2-5; D is unresolved. The germline V and J ends were trimmed by 2 bases and 3 bases, with 10 bases remaining between them. The CDR3 extends over 14 amino acids. Germline CDR1 reads MNHEY; CDR2 reads SVGEGT.

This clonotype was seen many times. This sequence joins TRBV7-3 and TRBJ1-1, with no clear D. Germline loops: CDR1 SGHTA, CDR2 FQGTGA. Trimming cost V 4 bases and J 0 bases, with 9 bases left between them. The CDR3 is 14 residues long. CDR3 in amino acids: CASSSNQVNTEAFF. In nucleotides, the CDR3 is TGTGCCAGCAGCTCAAATCAGGTGAACACTGAAGCTTTCTTT.